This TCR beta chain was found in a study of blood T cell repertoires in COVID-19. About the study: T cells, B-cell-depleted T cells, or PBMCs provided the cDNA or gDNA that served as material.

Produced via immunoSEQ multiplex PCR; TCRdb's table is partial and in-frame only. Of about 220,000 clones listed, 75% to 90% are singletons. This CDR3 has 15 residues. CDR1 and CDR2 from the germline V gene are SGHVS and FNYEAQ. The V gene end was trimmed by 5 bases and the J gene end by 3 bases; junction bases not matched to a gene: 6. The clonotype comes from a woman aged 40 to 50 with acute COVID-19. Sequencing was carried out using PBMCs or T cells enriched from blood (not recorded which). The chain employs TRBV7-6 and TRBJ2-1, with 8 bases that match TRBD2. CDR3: CASSPGTRNYNEQFF. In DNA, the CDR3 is TGTGCCAGCAGCCCCGGGACTAGAAACTACAATGAGCAGTTCTTC.